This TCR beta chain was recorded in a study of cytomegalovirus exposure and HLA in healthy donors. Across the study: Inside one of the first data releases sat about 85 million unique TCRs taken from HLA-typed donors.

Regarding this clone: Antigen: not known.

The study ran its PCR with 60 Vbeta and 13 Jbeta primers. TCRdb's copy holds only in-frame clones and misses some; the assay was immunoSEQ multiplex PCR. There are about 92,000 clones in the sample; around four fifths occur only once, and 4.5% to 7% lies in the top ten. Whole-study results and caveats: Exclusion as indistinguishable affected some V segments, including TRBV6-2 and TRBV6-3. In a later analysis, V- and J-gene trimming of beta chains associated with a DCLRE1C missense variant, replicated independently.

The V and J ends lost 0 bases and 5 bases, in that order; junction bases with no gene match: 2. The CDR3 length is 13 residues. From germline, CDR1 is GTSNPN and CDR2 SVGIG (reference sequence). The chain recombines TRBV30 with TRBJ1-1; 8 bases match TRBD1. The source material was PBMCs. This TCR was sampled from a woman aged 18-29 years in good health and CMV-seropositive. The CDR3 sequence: CAWSVTGGTEAFF. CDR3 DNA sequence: TGTGCCTGGAGTGTAACAGGGGGGACTGAAGCTTTCTTT.